This T cell receptor (beta chain) was obtained from a study of graft-versus-host responses after intestinal transplantation. Germline V gene lookup returns CDR1 SGHRS and CDR2 YFSETQ. V was clipped by 0 bases and J by 2 bases, with 12 bases between them. The CDR3 has 15 amino acids. Note on this clone: Its antigen is not identified.

TCRdb's copy holds only in-frame clones and misses some; the assay was immunoSEQ multiplex PCR. This table holds about 92,000 clones, under 85% found once. This chain joins TRBV5-1 and TRBJ2-7; tentative D call: TRBD1 (6 bases). The sequencing here drew on unstimulated CD8+ T cells sorted from spleen or lymph node cells, taken before intestinal transplant. The source is a human donor who received an intestinal transplant. Written as DNA, the CDR3 is TGCGCCAGCAGCTTGGAACAGGGTAGAGCCTACGAGCAGTACTTC. Translating gives CASSLEQGRAYEQYF.